The source of this TCR beta chain is a study of T cells in Graves' hyperthyroidism and ophthalmopathy. This clonotype was counted many times. V lost 2 bases, J lost 6 bases, and 12 bases lay in between. This CDR3 comprises 14 residues. From germline, CDR1 is SGHAT and CDR2 FQNNGV. Uncontrolled infection, other autoimmune disease, pregnancy and lactation each barred patients from inclusion. The CDR3 regions of TCR beta were amplified from RNA transcripts. Initially, a first-round RT-PCR of the TCR CDR3 employed the HTBI primer set. In TCRdb, the multiplex PCR reads were re-called with MiXCR into one record per CDR3 protein. In the table there are a few hundred thousand distinct CDR3 sequences, about 14% of which are singletons.

The sequence derives from a woman under 40 with Graves' ophthalmopathy. The V gene is TRBV11-2, the J gene TRBJ2-3, with D maybe TRBD2 (6 bases). Sequencing was performed on blood. The DNA of the CDR3 is TGTGCCAGCAGCTTAAGACTAGTTCCTGATACGCAGTATTTT. Translation gives CASSLRLVPDTQYF. The whole variable domain, remainder taken from reference TRBV11-2 and TRBJ2-3, is EAGVAQSPRYKIIEKRQSVAFWCNPISGHATLYWYQQILGQGPKLLIQFQNNGVVDDSQLPKDRFSAERLKGVDSTLKIQPAKLEDSAVYLCASSLRLVPDTQYFGPGTRLTVL.